Below, one T cell receptor (beta chain) is given with its context. Antigen unknown. It was with 60 Vbeta and 13 Jbeta primers that the PCR ran. Original methodology: Later, tens of millions of unique TCR beta chains were counted in an analysis, and around 11 million of them were shared. Here immunoSEQ multiplex PCR was the method, and the copy in TCRdb shows in-frame clones only, minus some. V and J calls and clone size come straight from that table; D and trimming were deduced from the DNA. The profile shows fewer than 250,000 clones, approximately 79% of them singletons. The sample is drawn from a study of cytomegalovirus exposure and HLA in healthy donors. Study-wide results and limits: Upon later analysis, HLA-associated TCR beta chains proved more clonally expanded than other, equally common chains. A later look showed TCR association rates differing by HLA locus, highest for DRB1 and lowest for HLA-C. TCR beta chains numbering some 160 were designated cytomegalovirus-associated.

CDR1 is MNHNY, CDR2 SVGAGI, per germline (reference sequence). Unmatched junction bases numbered 1, after V lost 2 bases and J lost 7 bases. This CDR3 spans 14 amino acids. The TCR was taken from a young man in good health and CMV-seronegative. The chain carries TRBV6-6 and TRBJ1-4; 10 bases are a match to TRBD1. The sequenced material came from PBMCs. The CDR3 loop reads CASSYGTGVEKLFF. As DNA, the CDR3 is TGTGCCAGCAGTTACGGGACAGGGGTTGAAAAACTGTTTTTT.